Listed below are T cell receptor beta chains from one sample, sequenced in a study of shared clonotypes between healthy human individuals. The table came from immunoSEQ multiplex PCR; TCRdb's copy has only in-frame clones and leaves some out. The sample includes some 490,000 clones, around 73% of them seen just once. The sample consisted of PBMCs. These receptor sequences come from a woman in her 40s in good health. Some clones in this sample may be carry-over from other donors' samples. Each CDR3 is given with its conserved first and last residue. Each record gives: J gene, V gene, clone size, D gene, CDR3 protein, CDR3 DNA. The D gene is left open where the match is weak. Size is omitted from some rows. Given values are once, few, many or a class for expanded clones.

>TRBJ1-4|TRBV7-2|.|TRBD1
CASSLDRGAEKLFF
TGTGCCAGCAGCTTAGACAGGGGGGCTGAAAAACTGTTTTTT
>TRBJ1-5|TRBV5-5|.|.
CASSLAFGNQWPQHF
TGTGCCAGCAGCTTGGCCTTTGGGAATCAATGGCCCCAGCATTTT
>TRBJ2-7|TRBV28|.|TRBD1
CASSNPGQSGEQYF
TGTGCCAGCAGTAACCCGGGACAGTCGGGCGAGCAGTACTTC
>TRBJ1-4|TRBV1|.|.
CTSSQWLTATNEKLFF
TGCACCAGCAGCCAATGGCTGACAGCAACTAATGAAAAACTGTTTTTT
>TRBJ1-2|TRBV28|.|TRBD1
CASSASTGPGVGGYTF
TGTGCCAGCAGTGCTTCGACAGGGCCGGGGGTTGGTGGCTACACCTTC
>TRBJ2-7|TRBV2|.|.
CASTLVYEQYF
TGTGCCAGCACCCTTGTCTACGAGCAGTACTTC
>TRBJ2-7|TRBV6-5|.|TRBD1
CASSYNRGRGSYEQYF
TGTGCCAGCAGTTATAACAGGGGGCGCGGTTCCTACGAGCAGTACTTC
>TRBJ1-3|TRBV18|.|.
CASSPSGSSGNTIYF
TGTGCCAGCTCACCAAGCGGGAGCTCTGGAAACACCATATATTTT
>TRBJ1-1|TRBV7-8|.|.
CASSLRDRNTEAFF
TGTGCCAGCAGCTTAAGAGATAGGAACACTGAAGCTTTCTTT
>TRBJ1-3|TRBV30|.|.
CAWTDHRVNTIYF
TGTGCCTGGACCGATCACCGGGTAAACACCATATATTTT
>TRBJ2-7|TRBV28|.|TRBD2
CASSLTGGSYEQYF
TGTGCCAGCAGTTTAACCGGGGGGTCGTACGAGCAGTACTTC
>TRBJ2-7|TRBV7-3|.|.
CASSLLGGRVHEQYF
TGTGCCAGCAGCTTATTAGGAGGTAGGGTACACGAGCAGTACTTC
>TRBJ2-2|TRBV6-6|few|TRBD1
CASSYPQGAGGELFF
TGTGCCAGCAGTTACCCACAGGGGGCGGGCGGGGAGCTGTTTTTT
>TRBJ2-2|TRBV7-2|.|.
CASSSLPGNTGELFF
TGTGCCAGCAGCTCCTTGCCGGGGAACACCGGGGAGCTGTTTTTT
>TRBJ1-1|TRBV18|.|.
CASSGGGNTEAFF
TGTGCCAGCTCTGGGGGAGGGAACACTGAAGCTTTCTTT
>TRBJ2-1|TRBV27|once|.
CASSLTLAYNEQFF
TGTGCCAGCAGTTTAACCCTAGCTTACAATGAGCAGTTCTTC
>TRBJ1-1|TRBV7-8|.|TRBD1
CASSSVPGQGMNTEAFF
TGTGCCAGCAGCTCCGTCCCGGGACAGGGAATGAACACTGAAGCTTTCTTT
>TRBJ2-5|TRBV2|.|.
CASSELRSEEQYF
TGTGCCAGCAGTGAACTCAGGTCTGAGGAGCAGTACTTC
>TRBJ2-7|TRBV19|few|TRBD2
CASTAGTFMGSEQYF
TGTGCCAGCACAGCGGGGACTTTCATGGGCTCCGAGCAGTACTTC
>TRBJ2-3|TRBV7-3|once|TRBD2
CASSPWSSGSPTDTQYF
TGTGCCAGCAGCCCCTGGTCTAGCGGGAGTCCAACAGATACGCAGTATTTT
>TRBJ2-3|TRBV29-1|.|TRBD1
CSVETGNGDTQYF
TGCAGCGTTGAGACAGGGAATGGAGATACGCAGTATTTT
>TRBJ2-5|TRBV27|.|.
CASQRGIGETQYF
TGTGCCAGCCAGCGAGGGATCGGAGAGACCCAGTACTTC
>TRBJ2-2|TRBV21-1|.|.
CASSTSYPGQGAFNTGELFF
TGTGCCAGCAGCACAAGCTACCCGGGACAGGGGGCTTTTAACACCGGGGAGCTGTTTTTT
>TRBJ2-7|TRBV28|.|.
CATTQQITGEQYF
TGTGCCACTACCCAACAGATTACGGGAGAGCAGTACTTC
>TRBJ1-5|TRBV28|.|.
CASSWQNNQPQHF
TGTGCCAGCAGTTGGCAGAACAATCAGCCCCAGCATTTT